This T cell receptor beta chain is drawn from a study of blood T cell repertoires in COVID-19. Assay used: immunoSEQ multiplex PCR; TCRdb lists only in-frame clones, some missing. The repertoire has some 120,000 clones, roughly 91% of them found once; the top ten carry about 19%. Sequenced input: peripheral blood. The TCR sequence derives from a human donor with acute or convalescent COVID-19. The donor label of this sample is uncertain.

CDR3 amino acids: CASSPLGREGGEETQYF. CDR3 DNA sequence: TGTGCCAGCAGCCCCCTAGGGCGGGAGGGGGGCGAAGAGACCCAGTACTTC. V and J are TRBV5-4 and TRBJ2-5; 9 nucleotides line up with TRBD2. Germline loops: CDR1 SGHNT, CDR2 YYREEE (reference sequence). CDR3 length: 17 residues. J was trimmed by 3 bases and V by 4 bases; bases with no gene match: 13.